The present T cell receptor beta chain was sequenced within a study of T-cell memory formation after mild COVID-19 (dated by TCRdb to the early 2020s). At the level of the whole study: TCR sequence clusters from the two donors were largely donor specific. T-cell clones expanding and contracting after mild COVID-19 in a couple of donors were tracked by longitudinal TCRalpha and TCRbeta repertoire sequencing. The cohort comprised two young, previously healthy adult volunteers, one female and one male.

PBMCs were isolated by Ficoll-Paque density gradient centrifugation. Study-wide conclusions, independent of this receptor: Contracting CD4+ clones appeared mostly in the CM and EM memory subsets, whereas CD8+ clones were enriched in EMRA. SARS-CoV-2 specificity of the second-wave clones peaking on day 37 was not confirmed. From day 15 to 85, contracting clones showed balanced CD4/CD8 phenotypes, whereas a second wave of clones that expanded from day 15 to 37 leaned towards CD4+. The study covered only two mild cases, and larger cohorts including severe cases with pre-infection samples were considered necessary. Some responding clones were detected in pre-infection memory, which suggested that pre-existing cross-reactive memory T cells had joined the SARS-CoV-2 response.

Reads for this sample came from an Illumina NovaSeq 6000. TCRalpha and TCRbeta cDNA libraries were built by 5'RACE with constant-segment primers, adding sample barcodes and unique molecular identifiers. Trizol reagent was used to extract RNA from every sample. The libraries were amplified in two PCR steps, and the second step added a second sample barcode and Illumina TruSeq adapters. The libraries were sequenced on an Illumina NovaSeq using 2 x 150 bp paired-end reads. Concerning the study's data processing: Reads were demultiplexed and collapsed into UMI-guided consensus sequences with migec v1.2.7. Using mixcr v2.1.11, UMI consensuses were aligned to TRA and TRB V and J templates and then assembled into clonotypes. A clonotype was counted as expanded or contracted only if both edgeR and NoisET called the change significant, with noise models trained on biological replicates. For edgeR calls, the cutoffs were a false discovery rate-adjusted p below 0.01 and a log2 fold-change threshold of 1. As an exploratory analysis of dynamics, PCA with hierarchical clustering was applied to max-normalized trajectories of the 1000 most abundant clonotypes. Each responding clone was given a CD4 or CD8 phenotype based on the CD4+ and CD8+ repertoires, which had been sequenced separately. In-frame beta chains were kept once TCRdb had trimmed the public reads at Q25 with fastp and called clones with MiXCR. Each entry merges the rows of one CDR3 protein and shows their most common DNA and genes. TCRdb, not the authors, supplied the V and J calls. The sample table shows roughly 340,000 distinct CDR3 sequences, and 15% to 20% are seen once. 20% to 25% of the sample is in the top ten clones.

The germline V gene provides CDR1 ENHRY and CDR2 SYGVKD. Unmatched junction bases come to 3, with V trimmed by 6 bases and J by 5 bases. Spanning cysteine to phenylalanine, the CDR3 consists of 13 amino acids. The CDR3 DNA has 39 bases and is translated from base 1. To note about this clonotype: Its binding antigen is unknown. No much larger clone exists at a distance of one base, and base qualities are not known.

The rearranged segments are TRBV10-3 and TRBJ1-1; 10 central nucleotides agree with TRBD1. Sample: PBMCs or a T cell subset sorted from them (not recorded which). This sequence was found in a man in his late teens or twenties who had mild COVID-19 (a few samples of this study predate the infection). The sample titles of this study are shuffled in the database, so cell type and time point are left out; the donor was told from shared clones. In nucleotides, the sequence is TGTGCCATCAGGGGGACAGGGGATACTGAAGCTTTCTTT. The encoded protein is CAIRGTGDTEAFF.